Described below is a single T cell receptor (beta chain) sequence and its context. Which antigen it targets is not known. No base quality values were provided; no much bigger clone lies one nucleotide off. This sample was included in a study of blood T cells in healthy people across ages (dated by TCRdb to 2014 to 2015). Background for the entire study: In model experiments, template switching captured roughly one uniquely barcoded TCR beta cDNA molecule for every two T cells. To avoid experimental bias, donors of different ages were spread randomly across the sequencing lanes. The donors were divided into four age groups: young (average around 17 years), middle-aged (about 41), aged (approximately 59) and long-lived (about 90). Age-related changes in TCR beta repertoire diversity were measured in the study by deep sequencing normalized with unique cDNA molecular identifiers. Two additional independent replicas of 1 million unique cDNA reads from the same blood draw were analyzed for two donors (one aged 18 to 30 and one aged 80 or older).

Library preparation used 5' RACE. The run used an Illumina HiSeq 2500. A second PCR of about 7 to 12 cycles was run with a J-beta primer mix and a sample-barcoded 5' primer. Each TCR beta cDNA molecule received a unique molecular identifier from a template-switch 5' adaptor carrying 12 random nucleotides. Each sample yielded at least 3 million CDR3-containing paired-end reads. First-strand cDNA synthesis was performed from all RNA using the Mint cDNA synthesis kit, with priming by a TRBC-specific oligonucleotide. All cDNA was treated with uracil-DNA glycosylase and then went through a first 18-cycle PCR with the universal primers M1SS and BC2_uni_R. In the authors' own workflow: Normalization of each sample was performed by random selection of 1 million high-quality reads, each carrying a distinct molecular identifier. Instead of being binned into consensus sequences, reads with shared molecular identifiers were discarded. CDR3 identification, clonotype clustering and error correction used MiTCR with a Q25 quality threshold and the strictest error-elimination algorithm. A nonparametric unseen species model with Euler transformation was used to estimate lower-bound total TCR beta diversity. TCRdb ran its own pipeline on the public reads, namely fastp trimming at Q25 and MiXCR clone calling, and kept in-frame beta chains. Merged by CDR3 protein, the rows form single entries marked with the most common genes and DNA. The V and J calls come from TCRdb's annotation, not from the publication. The sample table shows more than 650,000 distinct CDR3 sequences, and roughly 50% are seen once. The ten largest clonotypes hold around 41% of the sample.

What the research found in general, with its limitations: The percentage of naive T cells measured by flow cytometry correlated strongly with observed TCR beta diversity. Because the CMV infection status of the donors was unknown, age-related changes in expanded clonotypes may potentially have been confounded. Since profiling was done on bulk unsorted PBMCs, naive and antigen-experienced compartments could not be conclusively compared. As age increased, observed TCR beta diversity per million T cells dropped in a roughly linear way, and a significant reduction was already evident by age 40. Estimates of total diversity based on one million sequenced T cells were regarded as lower bounds and as underestimates. The long-lived group showed more naive CD4+ T cells, fewer expanded clones and increased TCR diversity than the aged group, suggesting age selection.

Systemically healthy Caucasian individuals from Russia, some 38 in total and aged roughly 6 to 100 years, were included as donors. About 9.1 milliliters of peripheral blood were collected from each donor into EDTA-treated Vacutainer tubes. PBMCs were isolated by Ficoll-Paque density-gradient centrifugation, with at least 7 million obtained per sample. Trizol reagent was used to extract total RNA from PBMCs, with at least 5 micrograms per sample. For every donor, flow cytometry on a PBMC aliquot measured the percentage of naive CD45RAhigh/CD27high T cells. The receptor comes from an elderly man in good health. Sequencing was done on a sample of blood.

At the DNA level, the sequence is TGTGCCAGCTCACCAGGGGCCAGCGGGGCCAAAAACATTCAGTACTTC. Its amino acids are CASSPGASGAKNIQYF. In this chain, TRBV18 is recombined with TRBJ2-4, with a weak D call of TRBD2 (6 bases match). The CDR3 runs 16 amino acids, cysteine and phenylalanine included. The only DNA kept is the CDR3, 48 bases in frame from the first base. CDR1 and CDR2, per the germline V gene, are KGHSH and LQKENI. V and J are truncated by 2 bases and 1 base respectively, leaving an intervening sequence of 12 bases.